Listed below are T cell receptor beta chains from one sample, sequenced in a study of T-cell reconstitution after alpha-beta-depleted transplantation in children. TCRdb re-analysed the PCR reads in MiXCR, keeping a single row per CDR3 protein. The data contain about 610,000 distinct CDR3 sequences, roughly a quarter of them singletons. The sequencing used PBMCs, collected before TCRalphabeta/CD19-depleted stem cell transplant. The receptors derive from a boy under two years old with Wiskott-Aldrich syndrome, due to receive a stem cell transplant. Each CDR3 is given with its conserved first and last residue. A D gene is named only where the DNA matches it firmly. Size is omitted from some rows. Given values are once, few, many or a class for expanded clones.

CDR3 protein: CAWSVSRTSVSYNEQFF
CDR3 DNA: TGTGCCTGGAGTGTATCGAGGACTAGCGTCTCCTACAATGAGCAGTTCTTC
J gene: TRBJ2-1
V gene: TRBV30
clone size: .
D gene: TRBD2

CDR3 protein: CASSRGLGLGYEQFF
CDR3 DNA: TGCGCCAGCAGCCGGGGGCTCGGGTTGGGGTATGAGCAGTTCTTC
J gene: TRBJ2-1
V gene: TRBV5-1
clone size: few
D gene: .

CDR3 protein: CASSVGVGITYEQYF
CDR3 DNA: TGTGCCAGCAGCGTAGGAGTGGGAATTACATACGAGCAGTACTTC
J gene: TRBJ2-7
V gene: TRBV9
clone size: .
D gene: .

CDR3 protein: CASSLSSGDANNEQFF
CDR3 DNA: TGTGCCAGCAGTTTGTCATCCGGGGATGCTAACAATGAGCAGTTCTTC
J gene: TRBJ2-1
V gene: TRBV27
clone size: .
D gene: .

CDR3 protein: CASSPNPGRQLQETQYF
CDR3 DNA: TGCGCCAGCAGCCCTAATCCGGGACGCCAACTTCAAGAGACCCAGTACTTC
J gene: TRBJ2-5
V gene: TRBV5-1
clone size: few
D gene: .

CDR3 protein: CATSDPNPGQGRDEQYF
CDR3 DNA: TGTGCCACCAGTGATCCCAACCCGGGACAGGGCAGGGACGAGCAGTACTTC
J gene: TRBJ2-7
V gene: TRBV24-1
clone size: few
D gene: TRBD1

CDR3 protein: CASSPIGLIDNEQFF
CDR3 DNA: TGTGCCAGCAGCCCCATTGGACTGATCGACAATGAGCAGTTCTTC
J gene: TRBJ2-1
V gene: TRBV11-2
clone size: .
D gene: .

CDR3 protein: CATSRVSGPSYEQYF
CDR3 DNA: TGTGCCACCAGCAGGGTTAGCGGACCCTCCTACGAGCAGTACTTC
J gene: TRBJ2-7
V gene: TRBV15
clone size: once
D gene: .

CDR3 protein: CASSYRENTEAFF
CDR3 DNA: TGTGCCAGCAGTTATAGGGAGAACACTGAAGCTTTCTTT
J gene: TRBJ1-1
V gene: TRBV12-3/TRBV12-4
clone size: many
D gene: .

CDR3 protein: CASSFLGQGFPNTGELFF
CDR3 DNA: TGTGCCAGCAGCTTCCTGGGACAGGGGTTTCCGAACACCGGGGAGCTGTTTTTT
J gene: TRBJ2-2
V gene: TRBV7-3
clone size: .
D gene: TRBD1

CDR3 protein: CASSPQLGTQYF
CDR3 DNA: TGTGCCAGCAGCCCTCAATTGGGGACCCAGTACTTC
J gene: TRBJ2-5
V gene: TRBV9
clone size: many
D gene: .

CDR3 protein: CASSLTGDLSTEAFF
CDR3 DNA: TGCGCCAGCAGCTTGACAGGGGATTTGAGCACTGAAGCTTTCTTT
J gene: TRBJ1-1
V gene: TRBV5-1
clone size: few
D gene: TRBD1

CDR3 protein: CASSLATYSYNEQFF
CDR3 DNA: TGTGCCAGCAGCTTAGCGACTTACTCCTACAATGAGCAGTTCTTC
J gene: TRBJ2-1
V gene: TRBV7-2
clone size: few
D gene: .

CDR3 protein: CASSLLNLAGFSGYEQYF
CDR3 DNA: TGTGCCAGCTCCCTTTTAAATCTAGCGGGTTTCTCGGGCTACGAGCAGTACTTC
J gene: TRBJ2-7
V gene: TRBV18
clone size: once
D gene: TRBD2

CDR3 protein: CASSPTGGLAGEETQYF
CDR3 DNA: TGTGCCAGCAGCCCTACGGGTGGACTAGCGGGAGAAGAGACCCAGTACTTC
J gene: TRBJ2-5
V gene: TRBV9
clone size: .
D gene: TRBD2

CDR3 protein: CSAPGTSRGLTDTQYF
CDR3 DNA: TGCAGTGCACCCGGGACTAGCCGGGGACTTACAGATACGCAGTATTTC
J gene: TRBJ2-3
V gene: TRBV20-1
clone size: .
D gene: TRBD2

CDR3 protein: CASSLAIREGYNEQFF
CDR3 DNA: TGCGCCAGCAGCTTGGCCATACGGGAGGGATACAATGAGCAGTTCTTC
J gene: TRBJ2-1
V gene: TRBV5-1
clone size: .
D gene: TRBD2

CDR3 protein: CSVGDNNYGYTF
CDR3 DNA: TGCAGCGTTGGGGACAATAACTATGGCTACACCTTC
J gene: TRBJ1-2
V gene: TRBV29-1
clone size: .
D gene: .

CDR3 protein: CASTLGSIRTGNTGELFF
CDR3 DNA: TGCGCCAGCACCTTGGGAAGCATAAGGACAGGGAACACCGGGGAGCTGTTTTTT
J gene: TRBJ2-2
V gene: TRBV5-1
clone size: .
D gene: TRBD1

CDR3 protein: CASSSRGLAGAGTDTQYF
CDR3 DNA: TGCGCCAGCAGCAGCCGAGGACTAGCGGGAGCGGGCACAGATACGCAGTATTTT
J gene: TRBJ2-3
V gene: TRBV4-1
clone size: few
D gene: TRBD2

CDR3 protein: CASSFNRLYGYTF
CDR3 DNA: TGCGCCAGCAGCTTTAACAGGTTATATGGCTACACCTTC
J gene: TRBJ1-2
V gene: TRBV5-1
clone size: .
D gene: .

CDR3 protein: CSVWTGWTNTEAFF
CDR3 DNA: TGCAGTGTTTGGACTGGGTGGACGAACACTGAAGCTTTCTTT
J gene: TRBJ1-1
V gene: TRBV20-1
clone size: .
D gene: .

CDR3 protein: CASSLGGGRREQYF
CDR3 DNA: TGTGCCAGCAGCTTAGGAGGGGGCCGCCGCGAGCAGTACTTC
J gene: TRBJ2-7
V gene: TRBV5-5
clone size: few
D gene: .

CDR3 protein: CASSELAGGPGSTDTQYF
CDR3 DNA: TGTGCCAGCAGTGAACTAGCGGGAGGGCCGGGAAGCACAGATACGCAGTATTTT
J gene: TRBJ2-3
V gene: TRBV2
clone size: few
D gene: TRBD2

CDR3 protein: CSARPPGLAGDNEQFF
CDR3 DNA: TGCAGTGCTAGACCCCCGGGACTAGCGGGAGACAATGAGCAGTTCTTC
J gene: TRBJ2-1
V gene: TRBV20-1
clone size: once
D gene: TRBD2

CDR3 protein: CASSSRTSGNTYEQYF
CDR3 DNA: TGTGCCAGCAGTTCAAGGACTAGCGGAAACACCTACGAGCAGTACTTC
J gene: TRBJ2-7
V gene: TRBV27
clone size: .
D gene: TRBD2

CDR3 protein: CASSRRAGGGTGELFF
CDR3 DNA: TGTGCCAGCAGCAGAAGAGCGGGAGGGGGAACCGGGGAGCTGTTTTTT
J gene: TRBJ2-2
V gene: TRBV11-3
clone size: few
D gene: TRBD2

CDR3 protein: CASSFRRDPLRGQPQHF
CDR3 DNA: TGTGCCAGCAGCTTCCGACGGGATCCTCTGCGGGGGCAGCCCCAGCATTTT
J gene: TRBJ1-5
V gene: TRBV7-8
clone size: .
D gene: .

CDR3 protein: CASSASGASSYEQYF
CDR3 DNA: TGTGCCAGCAGCGCCTCAGGGGCGAGCTCCTACGAGCAGTACTTC
J gene: TRBJ2-7
V gene: TRBV9
clone size: few
D gene: .

CDR3 protein: CATSRSTSGRAETQYF
CDR3 DNA: TGTGCCACCAGCAGATCTACTAGCGGGAGGGCGGAGACCCAGTACTTC
J gene: TRBJ2-5
V gene: TRBV15
clone size: .
D gene: TRBD2

CDR3 protein: CASSPKGGAYEQYF
CDR3 DNA: TGTGCCAGCTCACCAAAAGGGGGAGCCTACGAGCAGTACTTC
J gene: TRBJ2-7
V gene: TRBV18
clone size: .
D gene: .

CDR3 protein: CASSWLGTSGSGADTQYF
CDR3 DNA: TGCGCCAGCAGCTGGCTGGGGACTAGCGGGAGTGGCGCAGATACGCAGTATTTT
J gene: TRBJ2-3
V gene: TRBV5-1
clone size: .
D gene: TRBD2

CDR3 protein: CASSPRGWTTGELFF
CDR3 DNA: TGTGCCAGCAGTCCCCGCGGTTGGACCACCGGGGAGCTGTTTTTT
J gene: TRBJ2-2
V gene: TRBV27
clone size: .
D gene: .

CDR3 protein: CASSGQGRTGELFF
CDR3 DNA: TGTGCCAGCAGCGGGCAGGGGCGGACCGGGGAGCTGTTTTTT
J gene: TRBJ2-2
V gene: TRBV18
clone size: few
D gene: .

CDR3 protein: CSAVGGLANYGYTF
CDR3 DNA: TGCAGCGCCGTCGGGGGGTTAGCTAACTATGGCTACACCTTC
J gene: TRBJ1-2
V gene: TRBV29-1
clone size: .
D gene: .

CDR3 protein: CASSPWGGAGTGELFF
CDR3 DNA: TGCGCCAGCAGCCCCTGGGGGGGGGCTGGCACCGGGGAGCTGTTTTTT
J gene: TRBJ2-2
V gene: TRBV5-1
clone size: .
D gene: .

CDR3 protein: CASSYMRGFPNSPLHF
CDR3 DNA: TGTGCCAGCAGTTACATGAGGGGCTTCCCCAATTCACCCCTCCACTTT
J gene: TRBJ1-6
V gene: TRBV6-5
clone size: few
D gene: .